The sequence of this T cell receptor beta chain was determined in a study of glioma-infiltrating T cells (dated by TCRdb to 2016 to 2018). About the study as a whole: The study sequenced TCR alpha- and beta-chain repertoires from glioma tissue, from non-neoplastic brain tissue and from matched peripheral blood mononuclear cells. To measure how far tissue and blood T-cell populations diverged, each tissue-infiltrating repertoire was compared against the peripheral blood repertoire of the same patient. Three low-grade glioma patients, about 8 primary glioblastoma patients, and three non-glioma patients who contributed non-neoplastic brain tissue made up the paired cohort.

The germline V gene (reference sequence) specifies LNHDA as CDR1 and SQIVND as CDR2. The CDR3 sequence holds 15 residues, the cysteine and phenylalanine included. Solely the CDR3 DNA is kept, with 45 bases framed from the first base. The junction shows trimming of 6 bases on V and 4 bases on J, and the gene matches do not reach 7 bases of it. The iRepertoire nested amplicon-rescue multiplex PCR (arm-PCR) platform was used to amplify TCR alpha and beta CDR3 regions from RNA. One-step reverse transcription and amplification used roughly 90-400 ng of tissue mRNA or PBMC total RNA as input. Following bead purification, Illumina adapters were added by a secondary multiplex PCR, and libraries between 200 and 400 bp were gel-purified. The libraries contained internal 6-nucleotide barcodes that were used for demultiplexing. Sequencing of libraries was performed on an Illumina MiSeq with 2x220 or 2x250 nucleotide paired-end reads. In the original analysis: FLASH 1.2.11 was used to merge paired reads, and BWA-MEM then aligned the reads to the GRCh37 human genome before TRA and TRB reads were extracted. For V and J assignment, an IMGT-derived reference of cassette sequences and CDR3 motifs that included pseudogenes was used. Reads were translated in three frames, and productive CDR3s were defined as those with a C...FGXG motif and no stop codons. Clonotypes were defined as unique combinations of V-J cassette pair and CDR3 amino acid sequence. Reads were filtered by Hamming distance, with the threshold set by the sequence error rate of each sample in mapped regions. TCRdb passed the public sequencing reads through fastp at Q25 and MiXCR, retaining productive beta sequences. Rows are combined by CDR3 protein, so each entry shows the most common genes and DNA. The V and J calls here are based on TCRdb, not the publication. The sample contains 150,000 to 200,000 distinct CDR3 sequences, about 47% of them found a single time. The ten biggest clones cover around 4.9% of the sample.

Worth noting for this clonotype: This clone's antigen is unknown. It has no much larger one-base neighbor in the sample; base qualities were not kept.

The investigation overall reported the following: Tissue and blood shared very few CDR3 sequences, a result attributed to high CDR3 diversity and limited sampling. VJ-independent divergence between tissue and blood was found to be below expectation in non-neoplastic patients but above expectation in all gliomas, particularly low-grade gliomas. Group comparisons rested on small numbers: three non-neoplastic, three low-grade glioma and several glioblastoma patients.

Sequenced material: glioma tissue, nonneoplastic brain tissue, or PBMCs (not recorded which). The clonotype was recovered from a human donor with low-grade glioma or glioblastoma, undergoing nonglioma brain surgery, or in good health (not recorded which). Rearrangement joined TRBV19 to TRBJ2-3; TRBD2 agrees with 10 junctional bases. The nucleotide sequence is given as TGTGCCAGTAGCTCCTCTAGCGGGAGTTCAGATACGCAGTATTTT. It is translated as CASSSSSGSSDTQYF.